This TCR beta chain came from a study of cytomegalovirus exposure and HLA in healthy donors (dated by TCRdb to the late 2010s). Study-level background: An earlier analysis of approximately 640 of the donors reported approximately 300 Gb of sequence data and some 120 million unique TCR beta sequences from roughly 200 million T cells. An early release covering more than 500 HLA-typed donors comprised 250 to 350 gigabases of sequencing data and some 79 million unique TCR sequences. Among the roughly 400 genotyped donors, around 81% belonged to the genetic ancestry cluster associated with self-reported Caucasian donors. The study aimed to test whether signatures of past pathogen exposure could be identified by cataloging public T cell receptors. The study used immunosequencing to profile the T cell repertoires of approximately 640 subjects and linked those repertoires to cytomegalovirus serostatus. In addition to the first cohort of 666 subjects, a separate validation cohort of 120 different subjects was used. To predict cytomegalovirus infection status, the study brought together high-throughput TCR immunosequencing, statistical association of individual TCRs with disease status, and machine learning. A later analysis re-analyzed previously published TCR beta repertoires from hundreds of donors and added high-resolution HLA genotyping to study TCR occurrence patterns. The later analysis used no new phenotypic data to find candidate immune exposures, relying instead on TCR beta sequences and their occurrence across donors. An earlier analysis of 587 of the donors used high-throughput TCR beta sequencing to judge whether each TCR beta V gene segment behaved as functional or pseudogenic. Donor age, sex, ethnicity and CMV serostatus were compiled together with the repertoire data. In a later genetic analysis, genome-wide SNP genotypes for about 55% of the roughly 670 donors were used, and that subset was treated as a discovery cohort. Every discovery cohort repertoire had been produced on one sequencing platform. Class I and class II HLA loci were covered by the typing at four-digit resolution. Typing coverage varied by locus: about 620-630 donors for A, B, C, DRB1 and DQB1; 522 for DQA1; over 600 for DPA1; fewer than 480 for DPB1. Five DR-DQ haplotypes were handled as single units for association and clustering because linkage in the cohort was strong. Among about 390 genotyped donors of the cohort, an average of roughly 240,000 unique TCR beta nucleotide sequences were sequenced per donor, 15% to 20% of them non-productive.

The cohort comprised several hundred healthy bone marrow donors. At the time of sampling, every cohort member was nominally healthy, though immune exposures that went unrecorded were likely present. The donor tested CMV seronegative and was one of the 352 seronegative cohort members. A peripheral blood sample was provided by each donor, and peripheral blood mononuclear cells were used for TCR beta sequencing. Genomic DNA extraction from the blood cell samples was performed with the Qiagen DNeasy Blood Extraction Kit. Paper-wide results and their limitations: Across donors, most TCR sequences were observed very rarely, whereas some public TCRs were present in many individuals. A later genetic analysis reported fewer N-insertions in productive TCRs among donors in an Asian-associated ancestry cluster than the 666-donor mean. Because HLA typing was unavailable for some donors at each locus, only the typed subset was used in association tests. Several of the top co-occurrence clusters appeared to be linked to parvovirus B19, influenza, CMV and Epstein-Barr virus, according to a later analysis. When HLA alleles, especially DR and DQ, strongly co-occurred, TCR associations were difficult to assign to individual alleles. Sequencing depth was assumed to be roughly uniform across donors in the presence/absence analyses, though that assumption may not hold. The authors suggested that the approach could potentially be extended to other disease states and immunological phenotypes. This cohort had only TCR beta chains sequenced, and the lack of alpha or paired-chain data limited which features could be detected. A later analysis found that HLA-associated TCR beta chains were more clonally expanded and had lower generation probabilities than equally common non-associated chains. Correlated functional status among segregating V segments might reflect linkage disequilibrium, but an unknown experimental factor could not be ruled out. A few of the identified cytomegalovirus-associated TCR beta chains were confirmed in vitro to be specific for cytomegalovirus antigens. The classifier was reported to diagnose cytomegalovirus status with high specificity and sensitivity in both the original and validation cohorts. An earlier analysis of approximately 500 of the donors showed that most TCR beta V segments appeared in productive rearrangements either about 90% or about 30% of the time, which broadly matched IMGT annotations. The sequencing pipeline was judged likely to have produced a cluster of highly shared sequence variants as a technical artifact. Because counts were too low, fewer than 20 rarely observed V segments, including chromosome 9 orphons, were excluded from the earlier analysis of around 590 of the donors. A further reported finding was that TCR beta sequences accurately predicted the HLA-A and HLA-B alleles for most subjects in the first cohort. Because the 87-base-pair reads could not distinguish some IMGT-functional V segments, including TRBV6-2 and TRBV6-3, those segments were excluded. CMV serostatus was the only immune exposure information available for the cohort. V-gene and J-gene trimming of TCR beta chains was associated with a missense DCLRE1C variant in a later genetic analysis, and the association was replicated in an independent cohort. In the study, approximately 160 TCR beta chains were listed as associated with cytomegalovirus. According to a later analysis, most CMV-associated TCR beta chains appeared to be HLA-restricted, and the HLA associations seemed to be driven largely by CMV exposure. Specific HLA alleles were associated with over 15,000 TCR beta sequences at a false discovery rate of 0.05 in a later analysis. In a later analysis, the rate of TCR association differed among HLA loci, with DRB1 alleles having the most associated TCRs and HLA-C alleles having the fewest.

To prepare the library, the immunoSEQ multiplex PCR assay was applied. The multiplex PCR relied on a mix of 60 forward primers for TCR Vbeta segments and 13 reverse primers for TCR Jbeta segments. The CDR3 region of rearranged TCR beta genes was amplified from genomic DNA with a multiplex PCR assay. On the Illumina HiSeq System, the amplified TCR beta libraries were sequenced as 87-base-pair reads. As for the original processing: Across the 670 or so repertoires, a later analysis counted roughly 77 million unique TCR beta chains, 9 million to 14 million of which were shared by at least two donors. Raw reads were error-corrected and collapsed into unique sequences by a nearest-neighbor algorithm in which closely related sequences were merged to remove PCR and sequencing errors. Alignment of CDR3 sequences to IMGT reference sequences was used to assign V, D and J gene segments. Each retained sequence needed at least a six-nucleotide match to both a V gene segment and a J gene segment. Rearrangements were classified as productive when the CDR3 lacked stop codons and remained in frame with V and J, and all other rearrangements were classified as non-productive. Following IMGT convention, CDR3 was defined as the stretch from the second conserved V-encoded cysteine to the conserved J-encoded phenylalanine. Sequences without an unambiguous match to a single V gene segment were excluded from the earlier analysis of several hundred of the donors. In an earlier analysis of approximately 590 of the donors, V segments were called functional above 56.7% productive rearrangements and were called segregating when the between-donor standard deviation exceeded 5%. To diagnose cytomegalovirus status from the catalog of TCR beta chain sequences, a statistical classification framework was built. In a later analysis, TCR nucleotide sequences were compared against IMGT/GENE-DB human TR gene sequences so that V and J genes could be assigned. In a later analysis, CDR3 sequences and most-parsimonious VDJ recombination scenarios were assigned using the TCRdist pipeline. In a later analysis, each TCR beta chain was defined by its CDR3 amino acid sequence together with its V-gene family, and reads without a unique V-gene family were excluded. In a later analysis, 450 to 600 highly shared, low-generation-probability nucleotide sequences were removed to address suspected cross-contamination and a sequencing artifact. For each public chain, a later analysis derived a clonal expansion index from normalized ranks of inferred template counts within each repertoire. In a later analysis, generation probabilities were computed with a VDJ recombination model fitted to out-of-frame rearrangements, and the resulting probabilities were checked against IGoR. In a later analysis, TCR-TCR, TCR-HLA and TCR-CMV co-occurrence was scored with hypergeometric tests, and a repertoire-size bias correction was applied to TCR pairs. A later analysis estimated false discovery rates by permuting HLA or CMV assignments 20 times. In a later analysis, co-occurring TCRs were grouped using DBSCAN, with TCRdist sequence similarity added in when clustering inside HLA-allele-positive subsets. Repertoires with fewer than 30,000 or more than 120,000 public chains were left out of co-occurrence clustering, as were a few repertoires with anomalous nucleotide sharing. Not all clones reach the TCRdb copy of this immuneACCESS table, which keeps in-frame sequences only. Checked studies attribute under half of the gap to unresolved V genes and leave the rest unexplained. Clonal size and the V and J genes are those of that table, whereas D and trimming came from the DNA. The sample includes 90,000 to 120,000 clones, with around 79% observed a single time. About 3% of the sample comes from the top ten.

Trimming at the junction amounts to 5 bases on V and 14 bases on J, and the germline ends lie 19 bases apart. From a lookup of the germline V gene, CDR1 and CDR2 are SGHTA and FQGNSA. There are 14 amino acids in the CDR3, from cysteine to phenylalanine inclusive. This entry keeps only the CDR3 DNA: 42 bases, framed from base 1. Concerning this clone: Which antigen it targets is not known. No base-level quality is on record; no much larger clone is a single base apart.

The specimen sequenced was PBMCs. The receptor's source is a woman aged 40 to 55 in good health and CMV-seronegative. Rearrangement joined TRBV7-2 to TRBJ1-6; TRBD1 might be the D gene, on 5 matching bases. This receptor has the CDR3 CASSQDLVGATLHF. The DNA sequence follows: TGTGCCAGCAGCCAAGACCTAGTAGGGGCGACCCTCCACTTT.